This TCR beta chain was recorded in a study of T cells after yellow fever vaccination. The authors made TCR cDNA by 5'RACE template switching, adding a universal primer site and UMIs. TCRdb reanalysed the 5' RACE reads using MiXCR and keeps one entry per CDR3 protein. The table shows approximately 610,000 distinct CDR3 sequences, with roughly 17% occurring only once. Study outcomes and limitations: Although most clonotypes did not, a small share appeared in both CD4 and CD8 compartments. Re-detected after boosting: most primary clones, almost 97% of CD4 and about 89% of CD8.

Comments on this clonotype: Its specificity is not known.

Germline CDR1 is SGHRS and CDR2 is YFSETQ. The length of the CDR3 is 16 residues. V was pared by 3 bases and J by 2 bases, with 2 bases of the junction left unmatched. The material sequenced was PBMCs, taken 5 days after the first yellow fever vaccination. The clonotype comes from a man younger than 35 who received the YFV17D yellow fever vaccine. The chain combines TRBV5-1 with TRBJ2-5; 15 nucleotides match TRBD2. As DNA, the CDR3 is TGCGCCAGCAGCTGGGGGACTAGCGGGGGGCAAGAGACCCAGTACTTC. Its translation is CASSWGTSGGQETQYF.